This T cell receptor beta chain was captured by sequencing in a study of blood T cell repertoires in COVID-19. Study context: The samples span acute and convalescent COVID-19 from the United States, Italy and Spain. T cells, B-cell-depleted T cells, or PBMCs supplied cDNA or gDNA.

TCRdb's table, derived via immunoSEQ multiplex PCR, lists solely in-frame clones and lacks some. The sample lists roughly 57,000 clones, roughly three quarters occurring once. The V and J ends lost 6 bases and 4 bases, in that order; junction bases with no gene match: 4. Germline V lookup: CDR1 SQVTM, CDR2 ANQGSEA. The CDR3 runs 13 residues. This chain connects TRBV29-1 to TRBJ1-2, with 11 bases identical to TRBD1. The specimen was peripheral blood. The receptor was isolated from a man in his fifties or sixties with acute or convalescent COVID-19. CDR3 DNA sequence: TGCAGCGTCCCGGGACAGGGGGTCTATGGCTACACCTTC. It is translated as CSVPGQGVYGYTF.